Shown below are 7 T cell receptor beta chains from a single sample sequenced in a study of neurological immune-mediated disorders. TCRdb reprocessed the 5' RACE reads with MiXCR, giving one entry per CDR3 protein. Of 20,000 to 25,000 distinct CDR3 sequences in the sample, more than 10% are singletons; the top ten hold around 13%. The sequencing input was PBMCs. These receptors all come from a woman aged 55 to 70 with HTLV-1-associated myelopathy (HAM/TSP).

Relative to its sample, this clonotype is medium-sized. The chain links TRBV20-1 to TRBJ1-2, with D possibly being TRBD1 (6 bases). Germline V gives CDR1 DFQATT, CDR2 SNEGSKA (reference sequence). Trimming cost V 2 bases and J 3 bases, with 13 bases left between them. The CDR3 covers 14 residues. The CDR3 bases are TGCAGTGCTAGAATACGGCAGGGGCACTATGGCTACACCTTC. Its translation: CSARIRQGHYGYTF.

There are many counts of this clonotype. The chain has TRBV12-3 or TRBV12-4 and TRBJ1-4; D uncertain. V lost 2 bases and J 8 bases, leaving 12 bases between the germline ends. There are 14 residues in the CDR3. In DNA, the CDR3 is TGTGCCAGCAGTTTATGGGGAAGCGGGGAAAAACTGTTTTTT. Protein product: CASSLWGSGEKLFF.

This clonotype has only a few counts. The J gene is TRBJ1-1, the V gene TRBV30; 8 positions match TRBD1. V lost 0 bases, J lost 3 bases, and 3 bases stayed unmatched. The CDR3 is 14 residues long. The germline V gene has CDR1 GTSNPN and CDR2 SVGIG (reference sequence). CDR3 coding DNA: TGTGCCTGGAGTGTATTACAGGGGGACACTGAAGCTTTCTTT. Translation: CAWSVLQGDTEAFF.

This clonotype has a count of ten or more. The CDR3 protein is CASSGQGLARTDTQYF. CDR3 DNA: TGTGCCAGCAGCGGACAGGGACTAGCGAGAACAGATACGCAGTATTTT. The V call is TRBV9, the J call TRBJ2-3, with 10 bases identical to TRBD2. With V trimmed by 3 bases and J by 3 bases, 7 bases remained unmatched. The CDR3 covers 16 residues. Germline lookup yields CDR1 SGDLS and CDR2 YYNGEE.

This clonotype was seen ten or more times. V and J are TRBV24-1 and TRBJ2-2; 7 bases line up with TRBD1. The CDR3 is 16 amino acids. V trimming: 4 bases; J trimming: 0 bases; junction bases outside the gene matches: 4. Germline V CDR1 and CDR2: KGHDR, SFDVKD. Here the CDR3 reads CATSDPTGANTGELFF. The CDR3, as DNA: TGTGCCACCAGTGACCCCACAGGGGCGAACACCGGGGAGCTGTTTTTT.

This clonotype has at least ten counts. This chain joins TRBV7-2 and TRBJ2-1; TRBD1 is a possible D gene (6 bases). The germline V and J ends were trimmed by 4 bases and 15 bases, with 13 bases remaining between them. Per germline, CDR1 SGHTA and CDR2 FQGNSA. This CDR3 has 11 residues. Here the CDR3 reads CASSSDRFPFF. CDR3 nucleotides: TGTGCCAGCAGCTCTGACAGGTTTCCGTTCTTC.

Ten or more counts support this clonotype. The chain combines TRBV20-1 with TRBJ2-5; D possibly corresponds to TRBD2 (6 bases). The germline CDR1 and CDR2 sequences are DFQATT and SNEGSKA (reference sequence). Trimming removed 3 bases from V and 5 bases from J, with 13 bases in between. This CDR3 contains 13 residues. This chain's CDR3 is CSASTGVRETQYF. Written as DNA, the CDR3 is TGCAGTGCTAGTACGGGGGTTAGGGAGACCCAGTACTTC.